This T cell receptor (beta chain) is from a study of blood T cell repertoires in COVID-19. V shed 2 bases and J 11 bases; nucleotides not matched to a gene: 3. CDR3 length equals 12 residues. From germline, CDR1 is WNHNN and CDR2 SYGVQD (reference sequence). Generated by immunoSEQ multiplex PCR, the TCRdb table keeps only in-frame clones and is missing some. The sample consists of some 56,000 clones, 65% to 90% of them appearing once. This clone has more than one count but fewer than ten. The specimen was peripheral blood. The chain is built from TRBV10-1 and TRBJ1-1; 9 bases are shared with TRBD1. This receptor was taken from a woman aged 80 or older with active or convalescent COVID-19. DNA of the CDR3: TGCGCCAGCAGTGAGGGACAGGGGTCGGCTTTCTTT. This translates into CASSEGQGSAFF.